This TCR beta chain was captured by sequencing in a study of blood T cell repertoires in COVID-19. Using immunoSEQ multiplex PCR, the repertoire was profiled, and TCRdb retains in-frame clones only, with some absent. In the table there are over 100,000 clones, 84% of which are singletons. There are 16 residues in the CDR3. V gave up 0 bases and J gave up 2 bases; unmatched junction bases: 5. Germline V gene sequence: CDR1 MNHNS, CDR2 SASEGT. Sample: peripheral blood. The sequence came from a man aged 35 to 55 with active or convalescent COVID-19. The rearrangement uses TRBV6-1 and TRBJ1-2; 8 bases match TRBD1. This chain's CDR3 is CASSEAGTGPNYGYTF. The CDR3 DNA reads TGTGCCAGCAGTGAAGCGGGGACAGGACCCAACTATGGCTACACCTTC.